The rows below give T cell receptor beta chains drawn from one sample of a study of blood T cell repertoires in COVID-19. Using immunoSEQ multiplex PCR, the repertoire was profiled, and TCRdb retains in-frame clones only, with some absent. In the table there are a few hundred thousand clones, 84% of which are singletons. Input material: peripheral blood. Receptors originate from a person aged 65 to 85 with COVID-19, enrolled during active disease. Both conserved end residues are part of each CDR3. Fields, in order: clone size, D gene, J gene, V gene, CDR3 DNA, CDR3 protein. The D gene is left open where the match is weak. Some rows have no size entry. The others give once, few or many, or a class for an expanded clone.

>.|TRBD2|TRBJ2-3|TRBV20-1
TGCAGTGCTACTAGCGGGGTCACGCAGTATTTT
CSATSGVTQYF
>.|TRBD1|TRBJ1-5|TRBV29-1
TGCAGCGTTGTCGGACAGGGGACAAATCAGCCCCAGCATTTT
CSVVGQGTNQPQHF
>.|TRBD1|TRBJ2-2|TRBV19
TGTGCCAGTAGTTGGGACAGGGGATTCTTAACCCCGAACACCGGGGAGCTGTTTTTT
CASSWDRGFLTPNTGELFF
>.|.|TRBJ2-1|TRBV11-2
TGTGCCAGCAGCTTAGTGGCCCCCAATGAGCAGTTCTTC
CASSLVAPNEQFF
>.|TRBD1|TRBJ2-2|TRBV27
TGTGCCAGCAAACGGGACAGGGGGACCGGGGAGCTGTTTTTT
CASKRDRGTGELFF
>.|.|TRBJ1-2|TRBV28
TGTGCCAGCAGCCCGAGGGGGAGAGTTAACGACTATGGCTACACCTTC
CASSPRGRVNDYGYTF
>.|TRBD1|TRBJ1-5|TRBV2
TGTGCCAGCAGTGAAGCGACAGGGGGGTCCTTGCCCCAGCATTTT
CASSEATGGSLPQHF
>.|TRBD2|TRBJ2-1|TRBV11-3
TGTGCCAGCAGCGAAAGCGGGGCCGACAATGAGCAGTTCTTC
CASSESGADNEQFF
>few|TRBD2|TRBJ2-7|TRBV19
TGTGCCAGTAGTAAGGAGCCTAGCGGGAGTGGTAGGTCCTACGAGCAGTACTTC
CASSKEPSGSGRSYEQYF
>.|.|TRBJ1-1|TRBV3-1/TRBV3-2
TGTGCCAGCAGCCCTCAACAGGGTAACACTGAAGCTTTCTTT
CASSPQQGNTEAFF
>once|TRBD2|TRBJ2-1|TRBV7-2
TGTGCCAGCACCTTAGCGGGGGGGCGGGAGCAGTTCTTC
CASTLAGGREQFF
>.|TRBD1|TRBJ1-1|TRBV12-3/TRBV12-4
TGTGCCAGCACCCTGACAGGGCTCACTGAAGCTTTCTTT
CASTLTGLTEAFF
>many|TRBD2|TRBJ2-3|TRBV6-2/TRBV6-3
TGTGCCAGCAGTTACCCTGGGGGGGTAACGCAGTATTTT
CASSYPGGVTQYF
>.|TRBD2|TRBJ2-3|TRBV30
TGTGCCTGGAGTCCCGTTGTAGCGGGACCTTCCCTCTTT
CAWSPVVAGPSLF
>.|TRBD1|TRBJ2-2|TRBV15
TGTGCCACCAGCACCCCGCACCTTCTGGGGACAGGGGACACCGGGGAGCTGTTTTTT
CATSTPHLLGTGDTGELFF
>.|TRBD2|TRBJ2-2|TRBV24-1
TGTGCCACCAGTGAGCCGGGACTAGCGGGAGATCGGGCCGGGGAGCTGTTTTTT
CATSEPGLAGDRAGELFF
>.|TRBD2|TRBJ2-7|TRBV19
TGTGCCAGTAGTCTGGCGGGAGAACTTTCCGAGCAGTACTTC
CASSLAGELSEQYF
>.|.|TRBJ1-5|TRBV6-2/TRBV6-3
TGTGCCAGCAGTTACGTCGGAGGTAGCAATCAGCCCCAGCATTTT
CASSYVGGSNQPQHF
>.|.|TRBJ2-2|TRBV29-1
TGCAGCGCGCGCTTCAGTAACACCGGGGAGCTGTTTTTT
CSARFSNTGELFF
>.|TRBD1|TRBJ1-4|TRBV27
TGTGCCAGCAAGCCCGGACAGGGGGAAACTAAGGAACTGTTTTTT
CASKPGQGETKELFF
>.|.|TRBJ1-5|TRBV15
TGTGCCACCAGCAGTCCGAGGACAGCTAGCAATCAGCCCCAGCATTTT
CATSSPRTASNQPQHF
>.|.|TRBJ1-6|TRBV6-6
TGTGCCAGCACAGACTTGACAGCTTCACCCCTCCACTTT
CASTDLTASPLHF
>once|TRBD2|TRBJ2-1|TRBV2
TGTGCCAGCAGTTCCGGGGCGGGGGGCCAATACAATGAGCAGTTCTTC
CASSSGAGGQYNEQFF
>.|.|TRBJ1-2|TRBV7-9
TGTGCCAGCAGCCCACAGCCCCACCCAGCTAACTATGGCTACACCTTC
CASSPQPHPANYGYTF
>.|.|TRBJ1-4|TRBV28
TGTGCCAGCAGTAAAGGGGGGGAGGGAGAAAAACTGTTTTTT
CASSKGGEGEKLFF
>.|TRBD2|TRBJ2-5|TRBV5-1
TGCGCCAGCAGCTTGGCGCTAGCGGGAGGGGGAGAGACCCAGTACTTC
CASSLALAGGGETQYF
>.|TRBD2|TRBJ2-3|TRBV30
TGTGCCTGGGAGGGAATTGGCGGGAGATCGGATACGCAGTATTTT
CAWEGIGGRSDTQYF
>.|TRBD2|TRBJ2-3|TRBV6-1
TGTGCCAGCAGTGATCGTCCGGCGGGAGGGCCAGATACGCAGTATTTT
CASSDRPAGGPDTQYF
>.|TRBD1|TRBJ2-7|TRBV4-1
TGCGCCAGCAGCCTCCAGGGGGACCTGGGCTACGAGCAGTACTTC
CASSLQGDLGYEQYF
>.|.|TRBJ1-5|TRBV18
TGTGCCAGCTCACCGACAAATCAGCCCCAGCATTTT
CASSPTNQPQHF
>.|TRBD1|TRBJ1-2|TRBV5-1
TGCGCCAGCAGCTTGGCAGGGGGCTTTGGCTACACCTTC
CASSLAGGFGYTF
>.|TRBD2|TRBJ2-4|TRBV6-2/TRBV6-3
TGTGCCAGCAGTTACTTGCGGGGGATCGGTGTCATTCAGTACTTC
CASSYLRGIGVIQYF
>.|TRBD2|TRBJ2-7|TRBV18
TGTGCCAGCTCACCGATGACTAGCGGGAGTTACGAGCAGTACTTC
CASSPMTSGSYEQYF
>.|TRBD2|TRBJ2-1|TRBV19
TGTGCCAGTAGTACCAAGCGGGAGGGGAGGAATGAGCAGTTCTTC
CASSTKREGRNEQFF
>once|TRBD2|TRBJ2-7|TRBV5-1
TGCGCCAGCAGCTTGGCCGGGACTAGCGGGACGTCCTCCTACGAGCAGTACTTC
CASSLAGTSGTSSYEQYF
>.|TRBD1|TRBJ1-2|TRBV6-5
TGTGCCAGCAGTTACGCCTCGGGACAGTCTGGCTACACCTTC
CASSYASGQSGYTF
>.|.|TRBJ2-3|TRBV11-2
TGTGCCAGCAGCATAAGCTTCGGACTTCCCACAGATACGCAGTATTTT
CASSISFGLPTDTQYF
>few|.|TRBJ1-4|TRBV14
TGTGCCAGCAGCCAGCACACAGGGCGAGGAAATGAAAAACTGTTTTTT
CASSQHTGRGNEKLFF
>.|TRBD1|TRBJ1-2|TRBV11-2
TGTGCCAGCAGCTTAACAGGGGCCTATGGCTACACCTTC
CASSLTGAYGYTF
>.|TRBD1|TRBJ2-5|TRBV11-2
TGTGCCAGCAGCTGGGGACAGGAGAGCCAAGAGACCCAGTACTTC
CASSWGQESQETQYF
>.|TRBD1|TRBJ2-3|TRBV7-2
TGTGCCAGCAGACAGGGGGTCGGTCGGGATACGCAGTATTTT
CASRQGVGRDTQYF
>.|TRBD1|TRBJ1-2|TRBV28
TGTGCCAGCAGTTTAACAGGGGTTAACTATGGCTACACCTTC
CASSLTGVNYGYTF
>few|.|TRBJ1-6|TRBV27
TGTGCCAGCAACCTTGGGGGGAGAGGTTCACCCCTCCACTTT
CASNLGGRGSPLHF
>.|.|TRBJ2-2|TRBV27
TGTGCCAGCAGAACCGGACAGAACACCGGGGAGCTGTTTTTT
CASRTGQNTGELFF
>.|TRBD1|TRBJ1-2|TRBV7-3
TGTGCCAGCAGCCCTGGGACAGGGTTATATGGCTACACCTTC
CASSPGTGLYGYTF
>.|TRBD1|TRBJ1-5|TRBV18
TGTGCCAGCTCACCTGAACAGGGGGCGAACCAGCCCCAGCATTTT
CASSPEQGANQPQHF
>.|.|TRBJ1-5|TRBV9
TGTGCCAGCAGCCTCCCCGGACAGTACAATCAGCCCCAGCATTTT
CASSLPGQYNQPQHF
>.|TRBD1|TRBJ2-7|TRBV30
TGTGCCTGTACAGGGGGCTACGAGCAGTACTTC
CACTGGYEQYF
>.|.|TRBJ1-1|TRBV27
TGTGCCAGCAGTCCCGGGACAACCACTGAAGCTTTCTTT
CASSPGTTTEAFF
>.|.|TRBJ1-1|TRBV3-1/TRBV3-2
TGTGCCAGCAGCCAAGGTAGGAGGAGCACTGAAGCTTTCTTT
CASSQGRRSTEAFF
>.|TRBD1|TRBJ2-7|TRBV11-2
TGTGCCAGCAGCTTAGCGGAGGCGGCAGGGGGCCACGAGCAGTACTTC
CASSLAEAAGGHEQYF
>few|.|TRBJ2-5|TRBV18
TGTGCCAGCTCACCTCTCGGCGGGCCCCAGTACTTC
CASSPLGGPQYF
>.|TRBD1|TRBJ2-2|TRBV11-1
TGTGCCAGCAGCTCGGGACAGATAGGGACCGGGGAGCTGTTTTTT
CASSSGQIGTGELFF
>.|.|TRBJ2-7|TRBV5-8
TGTGCCAGCAGCTTTAATCGGGGATCCTACGAGCAGTACTTC
CASSFNRGSYEQYF
>.|.|TRBJ1-2|TRBV29-1
TGCAGCGTTGATTGGCAGGGTCACTATGGCTACACCTTC
CSVDWQGHYGYTF